This TCR beta chain was captured by sequencing in a study of control samples from healthy donors and cancer patients. Germline V lookup: CDR1 KGHDR, CDR2 SFDVKD. This CDR3 is built from 16 residues. Losses at the gene ends were 3 bases for V and 9 bases for J; bases not matched to a gene: 12. Measured with immunoSEQ multiplex PCR; TCRdb has only the in-frame clones, and not every one. Of 95,000 to 150,000 clones in the sample, about 89% were seen once. This receptor was taken from a man aged 45 to 65 in good health. The V gene is TRBV24-1, the J gene TRBJ2-3; 9 positions agree with TRBD1. Sequencing was performed on blood. The CDR3 loop is CATSDPGQGGGNTQYF. In DNA form, the CDR3 reads TGTGCCACCAGTGATCCGGGACAGGGAGGGGGGAACACGCAGTATTTT.